The following is a T cell receptor beta chain sequence with its context. Its antigen is not known. The CDR3 spans 17 residues. The V gene's germline CDR1 is MDHEN and CDR2 SYDVKM. V lost 4 bases and J lost 0; bases outside the gene matches: 7. TCRdb's copy holds only in-frame clones and misses some; the assay was immunoSEQ multiplex PCR. The sample consists of 130,000 to 150,000 clones, more than 75% of them appearing once. These data originate in a study of T cell responses to AZD1222 COVID-19 vaccine. Across the whole study: Pooling covered second doses at about 4 or about 12 weeks. Study-level findings and limits: Repertoire sampling was restricted to post-peak T cell response timepoints. Clonal diversity was possibly underestimated, and white British individuals and females predominated among donors. Vaccine-related CD4 TCRs covered spike, predominating at 160-218 and 743-854.

This chain uses TRBV28 with TRBJ2-3; 10 bases agree with TRBD2. This receptor was identified in an adult in good health. Here the sequenced sample was peripheral blood, taken on day 0 of AZD1222 vaccination. The CDR3 region is CASSSLNSGRSTDTQYF. The CDR3, as DNA: TGTGCCAGCAGTTCCCTGAATAGCGGGAGGAGCACAGATACGCAGTATTTT.